The 9 T cell receptor beta chains below were found in one sample sequenced in a study of shared clonotypes between healthy human individuals. Positive CCR7 selection of CD45RO-negative cells yielded the naive CD8 cells, and terminally differentiated effector memory CD45RA+ cells were excluded. Measured with immunoSEQ multiplex PCR; TCRdb has only the in-frame clones, and not every one. The sample includes 550,000 to 650,000 clones, around 96% of them seen just once. Sequenced sample: naive CD8+ T cells sorted from blood. The receptors stem from a woman aged 30 to 39 in good health.

With respect to this clone: Additional DNA sequences in this sample encode the identical CDR3. The rearrangement joins TRBV19 to TRBJ2-3; no reliable D call. The CDR3 loop spans 14 amino acids. Trimming left V 3 bases short and J 0 bases short, with 7 bases between. The V gene's germline CDR1 is LNHDA and CDR2 SQIVND (reference sequence). The chain's CDR3 is CASSIAASTDTQYF. DNA of the CDR3: TGTGCCAGTAGTATCGCTGCTAGCACAGATACGCAGTATTTT.

The chain joins TRBV28 to TRBJ1-4; 9 bases are a match to TRBD1. Germline lookup yields CDR1 MDHEN and CDR2 SYDVKM. Trimming at V came to 5 bases and at J to 5 bases, leaving 12 bases not matched to a gene. The CDR3 totals 17 residues. The CDR3 loop reads CASSPQDRGVGNEKLFF. The CDR3 DNA reads as TGTGCCAGCAGTCCCCAGGACAGGGGAGTTGGAAATGAAAAACTGTTTTTT.

DNA of the CDR3: TGTGCCAGCAGTATCCAGACAGGGGGAATATACAATGAGCAGTTCTTC. It translates to CASSIQTGGIYNEQFF. The chain recombines TRBV25-1 with TRBJ2-1, with TRBD1 matching over 9 bases. The V and J ends lost 5 bases and 4 bases, in that order; junction bases with no gene match: 9. CDR1 and CDR2 (germline): MGHDK, SYGVNS. This CDR3 has 16 amino acids.

DNA of the CDR3: TGTGCCAGTAGTCTAGGTAGTTCGGTTTACAATGAGCAGTTCTTC. This gives the protein CASSLGSSVYNEQFF. The V and J genes are TRBV19 and TRBJ2-1, with unresolved D. Germline V lookup: CDR1 LNHDA, CDR2 SQIVND (reference sequence). Trimming cost V 5 bases and J 4 bases, with 15 bases left between them. This CDR3 is built from 15 residues.

The chain links TRBV4-1 to TRBJ2-2, with 7 bases aligning to TRBD1. Looked up from germline, CDR1 is MGHRA and CDR2 is YSYEKL. The CDR3 loop spans 16 amino acids. Trimming took 4 bases from V and 0 from J; bases not matched to a gene: 5. The CDR3 DNA is TGCGCCAGCAGCCTTCGGGACAGACCGAACACCGGGGAGCTGTTTTTT. This sequence encodes CASSLRDRPNTGELFF.

The genes are TRBV7-9 and TRBJ2-3; TRBD2 aligns across 9 bases. The junction had 9 bases not matched to a gene; V was cut back by 3 bases and J by 8 bases. The germline V gene has CDR1 SEHNR and CDR2 FQNEAQ (reference sequence). This CDR3 is built from 15 residues. The CDR3 loop is CASSFTAGGPPTQYF. As DNA, the CDR3 is TGTGCCAGCAGCTTTACCGCGGGGGGGCCACCTACGCAGTATTTT.

The V gene is TRBV4-1, the J gene TRBJ2-7; 10 nucleotides agree with TRBD2. Trimming took 1 base from V and 7 from J; bases not matched to a gene: 7. The CDR3 covers 15 residues. Germline V gene lookup returns CDR1 MGHRA and CDR2 YSYEKL. DNA for the CDR3: TGCGCCAGCAGCCAAGTCGCTAGCGGGAGTAGGGAGCAGTACTTC. It yields the protein CASSQVASGSREQYF.

V is TRBV15 and J is TRBJ2-2, with D unresolved. The V gene lost 5 bases and the J gene lost 5 bases, with 6 bases spanning the gap. There are 12 residues in the CDR3. Germline CDR1 and CDR2: LNHNV and YYDKDF (reference sequence). The CDR3 sequence is CATSPSTGELFF. In nucleotides, the CDR3 is TGTGCCACCAGCCCCTCGACCGGGGAGCTGTTTTTT.

The V gene is TRBV6-5, the J gene TRBJ2-2, with D hard to call. CDR1 MNHEY and CDR2 SVGAGI come from the germline V gene. The CDR3 length is 14 residues. Trimming stripped 0 bases from V and 4 bases from J, with 6 bases between. The CDR3 loop is CASSYSTSTGELFF. CDR3 nucleotide sequence: TGTGCCAGCAGTTACTCGACGAGCACCGGGGAGCTGTTTTTT.